The rows below give T cell receptor beta chains drawn from one sample of a study of blood T cell repertoires in COVID-19. Measured with immunoSEQ multiplex PCR; TCRdb has only the in-frame clones, and not every one. The sample holds about 24,000 clones; 70% to 90% are singletons and the top ten take 2% to 2.5%. Sequencing was performed on peripheral blood. The origin of the receptors is a woman between 65 and 79 years old with COVID-19, enrolled during active disease. The CDR3 runs from the conserved cysteine through the conserved F or W. Fields, in order: V gene, clone size, D gene, J gene, CDR3 protein, CDR3 DNA. A D gene is named only where the DNA matches it firmly. Size values are once, few and many counts, or a class for expanded clones, and some rows have none.

TRBV29-1	-	-	TRBJ2-5	CSVEHQVGTQYF	TGCAGCGTTGAACACCAGGTTGGGACCCAGTACTTC
TRBV6-5	-	-	TRBJ1-6	CASRPGSYNSPLHF	TGTGCCAGCAGACCCGGCTCCTATAATTCACCCCTCCACTTT
TRBV27	once	-	TRBJ1-4	CASSARGLVGTNEKLFF	TGTGCCAGCAGTGCCAGGGGTTTGGTCGGGACTAATGAAAAACTGTTTTTT
TRBV2	few	-	TRBJ1-5	CASSDYSLTGGQPQHF	TGTGCCAGCAGTGATTACAGCCTCACGGGGGGTCAGCCCCAGCATTTT
TRBV6-5	-	-	TRBJ2-7	CASSSLDSYEQYF	TGTGCCAGCAGTTCCCTGGACAGCTACGAGCAGTACTTC
TRBV7-2	few	TRBD1	TRBJ1-2	CASRRPGTVYGYTF	TGTGCCAGCAGGAGACCCGGGACAGTTTATGGCTACACCTTC
TRBV4-1	-	-	TRBJ1-2	CASSQAGANYGYTF	TGCGCCAGCAGCCAGGCAGGGGCTAACTATGGCTACACCTTC
TRBV5-4	-	-	TRBJ2-3	CASSFVDYSDTQYF	TGTGCCAGCAGCTTCGTCGACTATTCAGATACGCAGTATTTT
TRBV5-1	-	-	TRBJ1-2	CASSPRVSGPYGYTF	TGCGCCAGCAGCCCCAGGGTATCGGGTCCCTATGGCTACACCTTC
TRBV6-2/TRBV6-3	-	-	TRBJ1-1	CASSYSPSGGWGKTEAFF	TGTGCCAGCAGTTACTCCCCCTCGGGGGGATGGGGAAAAACTGAAGCTTTCTTT
TRBV5-5	-	-	TRBJ1-1	CASSWGDYGAFF	TGTGCCAGCAGCTGGGGGGACTACGGAGCTTTCTTT
TRBV6-5	-	-	TRBJ1-6	CASTAGWNSPLHF	TGTGCCAGCACCGCGGGATGGAATTCACCCCTCCACTTT
TRBV27	-	-	TRBJ2-7	CASSFAWESEQYF	TGTGCCAGCAGTTTTGCTTGGGAGAGCGAGCAGTACTTC
TRBV6-2/TRBV6-3	-	-	TRBJ2-5	CASSPRLGGETQYF	TGTGCCAGCAGCCCTAGACTAGGAGGCGAGACCCAGTACTTC
TRBV14	few	-	TRBJ1-3	CASSHSEEGPGGNTIYF	TGTGCCAGCAGCCATAGCGAGGAGGGCCCAGGAGGGAACACCATATATTTT
TRBV27	-	-	TRBJ2-5	CASSPRGQETQYF	TGTGCCAGCAGTCCCCGGGGACAAGAGACCCAGTACTTC
TRBV28	-	TRBD1	TRBJ1-4	CASSSGQGVFEKLFF	TGTGCCAGCAGTTCTGGACAGGGGGTTTTTGAAAAACTGTTTTTT
TRBV6-1	once	-	TRBJ2-1	CASSDRGNNEQFF	TGTGCCAGCAGTGACAGGGGCAACAATGAGCAGTTCTTC
TRBV2	-	-	TRBJ2-7	CASRGLSGAYEQYF	TGTGCCAGCAGGGGACTATCAGGGGCCTACGAGCAGTACTTC
TRBV6-1	-	-	TRBJ2-3	CASSARGGGSTDTQYF	TGTGCCAGCAGTGCACGTGGGGGCGGGAGCACAGATACGCAGTATTTT
TRBV2	-	-	TRBJ1-5	CASTGELNQPQHF	TGTGCCAGCACCGGGGAGTTAAATCAGCCCCAGCATTTT
TRBV18	-	-	TRBJ2-1	CASSLDDGGEQFF	TGTGCCAGCTCACTCGACGACGGCGGGGAGCAGTTCTTC
TRBV6-2/TRBV6-3	-	TRBD2	TRBJ2-5	CASSYQSGSMLETQYF	TGTGCCAGCAGTTACCAAAGCGGGAGTATGCTGGAGACCCAGTACTTC
TRBV5-8	-	TRBD2	TRBJ2-3	CASSPGGGGPDTQYF	TGTGCCAGCAGCCCGGGCGGGGGGGGTCCAGATACGCAGTATTTT
TRBV19	-	-	TRBJ1-2	CATKAAPRIYGYTF	TGTGCCACCAAGGCAGCCCCCAGGATCTATGGCTACACCTTC
TRBV3-1/TRBV3-2	few	-	TRBJ1-1	CASSQDLQGNTEAFF	TGTGCCAGCAGCCAAGATTTACAGGGGAACACTGAAGCTTTCTTT
TRBV2	-	-	TRBJ2-2	CASSESAGGELFF	TGTGCCAGCAGTGAATCGGCGGGCGGGGAGCTGTTTTTT
TRBV7-9	-	TRBD1	TRBJ2-2	CASSTWDSHTGELFF	TGTGCCAGCAGCACCTGGGACAGCCACACCGGGGAGCTGTTTTTT
TRBV14	-	-	TRBJ2-2	CASSRTTGIGGELFF	TGTGCCAGCAGCCGGACAACAGGGATCGGCGGGGAGCTGTTTTTT
TRBV25-1	-	-	TRBJ1-4	CASSDWGMSNEKLFF	TGTGCCAGCAGTGACTGGGGCATGTCTAATGAAAAACTGTTTTTT
TRBV5-1	-	-	TRBJ1-5	CASSLGGTGYQPQHF	TGCGCCAGCAGCTTGGGTGGAACAGGTTATCAGCCCCAGCATTTT
TRBV7-3	-	TRBD2	TRBJ2-3	CASSESGSQDTQYF	TGTGCCAGCAGCGAGAGCGGGAGTCAAGATACGCAGTATTTT
TRBV11-1	-	TRBD1	TRBJ1-1	CASSLLGTGKDEAFF	TGTGCCAGCAGCCTACTGGGGACAGGGAAGGATGAAGCTTTCTTT
TRBV19	-	-	TRBJ1-1	CASSRRESGAFF	TGTGCCAGTAGTAGGCGGGAGTCGGGGGCTTTCTTT
TRBV11-1	once	TRBD2	TRBJ2-1	CASSSTGTRAYNEQFF	TGTGCCAGCAGCTCGACCGGGACTAGAGCCTACAATGAGCAGTTCTTC
TRBV9	-	-	TRBJ1-1	CASSVGAGRWDTEAFF	TGTGCCAGCAGCGTAGGGGCAGGGCGGTGGGACACTGAAGCTTTCTTT
TRBV6-5	medium-sized	TRBD1	TRBJ1-2	CASRIRDRGGYTF	TGTGCCAGCAGAATTAGGGACAGGGGCGGCTACACCTTC
TRBV24-1	-	-	TRBJ2-1	CATGPKDRSSYNEQFF	TGTGCCACCGGCCCCAAAGACAGGAGCTCCTACAATGAGCAGTTCTTC
TRBV10-3	-	TRBD1	TRBJ1-1	CATSGNRGDTEAFF	TGTGCCACCAGCGGGAACAGGGGCGACACTGAAGCTTTCTTT
TRBV5-1	-	-	TRBJ1-4	CASRKDTGLANEKLFF	TGCGCCAGCAGAAAGGACACCGGCCTCGCTAATGAAAAACTGTTTTTT
TRBV6-5	-	-	TRBJ1-3	CASSSPPGGTIYF	TGTGCCAGCAGTTCGCCCCCCGGGGGCACCATATATTTT
TRBV3-1/TRBV3-2	-	-	TRBJ1-6	CASSQVAGGASSPLHF	TGTGCCAGCAGCCAAGTAGCTGGGGGCGCTTCTTCACCCCTCCACTTT
TRBV7-9	-	-	TRBJ1-6	CASSLGGQGDSPLHF	TGTGCCAGCAGCTTAGGGGGCCAGGGTGATTCACCCCTCCACTTT
TRBV6-2/TRBV6-3	once	TRBD2	TRBJ2-3	CASSLPTSGGEGTQYF	TGTGCCAGCAGTCTCCCGACTAGCGGGGGGGAGGGTACGCAGTATTTT
TRBV7-9	-	-	TRBJ2-7	CASSFGAGAYEQYF	TGTGCCAGCAGCTTCGGGGCAGGGGCCTACGAGCAGTACTTC
TRBV5-1	-	TRBD2	TRBJ2-3	CASSSGLAEGTDTQYF	TGCGCCAGCAGCTCGGGACTAGCGGAAGGCACAGATACGCAGTATTTT
TRBV14	-	TRBD2	TRBJ2-3	CASSLLAAYTDTQYF	TGTGCCAGCAGCCTTCTAGCGGCCTACACAGATACGCAGTATTTT
TRBV7-9	-	-	TRBJ1-3	CASSLEGESGNTIYF	TGTGCCAGCAGCTTAGAAGGGGAATCTGGAAACACCATATATTTT
TRBV6-2/TRBV6-3	-	TRBD1	TRBJ1-5	CASSYRQGANQPQHF	TGTGCCAGCAGTTATCGACAGGGGGCCAATCAGCCCCAGCATTTT
TRBV11-1	-	-	TRBJ2-3	CASRSPVGGSPDTQYF	TGTGCCAGCAGGTCCCCGGTGGGAGGTAGTCCAGATACGCAGTATTTT
TRBV18	-	-	TRBJ1-1	CASSLWGGTEAFF	TGTGCCAGCTCACTTTGGGGAGGCACTGAAGCTTTCTTT
TRBV6-6	-	TRBD2	TRBJ2-1	CASSYSERGNNEQFF	TGTGCCAGCAGTTACTCGGAGCGGGGAAACAATGAGCAGTTCTTC
TRBV6-1	-	TRBD2	TRBJ2-5	CASSERASGIRETQYF	TGTGCCAGCAGTGAACGGGCTAGCGGGATAAGGGAGACCCAGTACTTC
TRBV5-1	-	-	TRBJ2-4	CASSLEGGKNIQYF	TGCGCCAGCAGCTTGGAAGGGGGCAAAAACATTCAGTACTTC
TRBV3-1/TRBV3-2	-	-	TRBJ2-1	CASSQVPNEQFF	TGTGCCAGCAGCCAAGTCCCGAATGAGCAGTTCTTC
TRBV19	-	-	TRBJ1-5	CASSTSGTTFYQPQHF	TGTGCCAGTAGTACCTCCGGGACAACCTTTTATCAGCCCCAGCATTTT
TRBV5-6	-	-	TRBJ1-1	CASSLGRQSFF	TGTGCCAGCAGCTTGGGGAGGCAGTCTTTCTTT